This entry is about one T cell receptor beta chain. Its target is unknown. Just one base apart from a much larger clone, this may be a read error. Germline CDR1 is DFQATT and CDR2 is SNEGSKA (reference sequence). CDR3 length: 12 amino acids. It was considered stable Graves' hyperthyroidism when ophthalmopathy did not progress within 18 months. The data belong to a study of T cells in Graves' hyperthyroidism and ophthalmopathy. The wider study: Peripheral blood was obtained at initial diagnosis, preceding any treatment.

Study outcomes and limitations: Researchers found most expanded thyroid clonotypes above 0.001 in blood as well. The model made its ophthalmopathy prediction, and onset followed a median approximately 7 months later.

There were TCR beta CDR3 regions amplified from RNA transcripts. The HTBI primer set was used in a first-round RT-PCR of the TCR CDR3. From the multiplex PCR reads, TCRdb called clonotypes with MiXCR, one entry per CDR3 protein. The table shows about 350,000 distinct CDR3 sequences, with roughly 14% occurring only once. The receptor's source is a woman in her thirties with Graves' hyperthyroidism. Specimen: blood. The J gene is TRBJ2-7, the V gene TRBV20-1; D gene uncertain. CDR3 residues: CSAPTSSYKQYF. As DNA, the CDR3 is TGCAGTGCGCCGACTTCTTCCTACAAGCAGTACTTC.